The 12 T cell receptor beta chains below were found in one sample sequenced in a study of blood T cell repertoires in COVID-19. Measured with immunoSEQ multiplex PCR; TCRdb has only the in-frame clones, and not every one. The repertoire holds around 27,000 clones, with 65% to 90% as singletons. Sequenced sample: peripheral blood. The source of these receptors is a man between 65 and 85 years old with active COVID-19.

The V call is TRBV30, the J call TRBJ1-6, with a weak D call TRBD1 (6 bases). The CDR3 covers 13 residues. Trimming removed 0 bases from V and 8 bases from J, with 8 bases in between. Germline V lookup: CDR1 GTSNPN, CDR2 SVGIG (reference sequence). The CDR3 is CAWSVQGDSPLHF. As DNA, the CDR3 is TGTGCCTGGAGTGTACAGGGCGATTCACCCCTCCACTTT.

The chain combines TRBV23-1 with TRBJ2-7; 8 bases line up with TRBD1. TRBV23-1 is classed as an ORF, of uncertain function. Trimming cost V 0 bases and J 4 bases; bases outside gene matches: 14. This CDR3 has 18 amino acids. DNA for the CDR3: TGCGCCAGCAGTCAATCGGAATCAACAGGGGGTTCTTCTTACGAGCAGTACTTC. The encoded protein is CASSQSESTGGSSYEQYF.

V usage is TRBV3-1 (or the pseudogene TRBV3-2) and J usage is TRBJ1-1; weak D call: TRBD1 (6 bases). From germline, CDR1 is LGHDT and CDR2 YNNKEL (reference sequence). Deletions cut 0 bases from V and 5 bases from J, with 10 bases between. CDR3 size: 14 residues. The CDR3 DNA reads TGTGCCAGCAGCCAAGATCTGGACAGTACTGAAGCTTTCTTT. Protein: CASSQDLDSTEAFF.

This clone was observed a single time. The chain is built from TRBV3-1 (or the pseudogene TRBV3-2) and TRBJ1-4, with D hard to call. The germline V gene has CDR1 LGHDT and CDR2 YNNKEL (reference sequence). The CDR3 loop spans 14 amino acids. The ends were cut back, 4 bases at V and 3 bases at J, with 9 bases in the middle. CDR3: CASSRPGSNEKLFF. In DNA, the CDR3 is TGTGCCAGCAGCCGACCGGGGTCTAATGAAAAACTGTTTTTT.

As DNA, the CDR3 is TGCGCCAGCAGCCAAATTTTGACAGGGGGCACTGAAGCTTTCTTT. Its translation: CASSQILTGGTEAFF. This chain joins TRBV5-1 and TRBJ1-1; TRBD1 matches 9 bases. The V and J ends lost 4 bases and 4 bases, in that order; junction bases with no gene match: 8. CDR1 and CDR2 (germline): SGHRS, YFSETQ. The CDR3 runs 15 residues.

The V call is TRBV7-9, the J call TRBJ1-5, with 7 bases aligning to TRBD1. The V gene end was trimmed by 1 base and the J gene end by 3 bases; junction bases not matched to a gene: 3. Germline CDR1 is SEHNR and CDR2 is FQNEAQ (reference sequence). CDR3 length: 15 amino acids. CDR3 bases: TGTGCCAGCAGCTTAGTCGGGACAGTCAATCAGCCCCAGCATTTT. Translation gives CASSLVGTVNQPQHF.

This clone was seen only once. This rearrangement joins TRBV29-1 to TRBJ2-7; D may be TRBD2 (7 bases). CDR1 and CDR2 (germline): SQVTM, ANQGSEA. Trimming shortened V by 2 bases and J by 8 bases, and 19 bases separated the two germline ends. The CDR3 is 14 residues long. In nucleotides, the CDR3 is TGCAGCGTTGAAAAGGGGGGCGGCGGGGGCCAGCAGTACTTC. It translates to CSVEKGGGGGQQYF.

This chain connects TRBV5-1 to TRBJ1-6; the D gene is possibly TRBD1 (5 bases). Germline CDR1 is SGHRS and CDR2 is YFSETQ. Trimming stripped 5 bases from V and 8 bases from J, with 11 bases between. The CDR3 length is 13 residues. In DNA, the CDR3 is TGCGCCAGCAGAGTCGGGGGTGATTCACCCCTCCACTTT. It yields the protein CASRVGGDSPLHF.

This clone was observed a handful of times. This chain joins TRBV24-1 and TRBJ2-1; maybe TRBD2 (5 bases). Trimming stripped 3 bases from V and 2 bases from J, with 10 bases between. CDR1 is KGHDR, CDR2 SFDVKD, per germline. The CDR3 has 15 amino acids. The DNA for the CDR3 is TGTGCCACCAGTGATCTGGAGGATGCCTACAATGAGCAGTTCTTC. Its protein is CATSDLEDAYNEQFF.

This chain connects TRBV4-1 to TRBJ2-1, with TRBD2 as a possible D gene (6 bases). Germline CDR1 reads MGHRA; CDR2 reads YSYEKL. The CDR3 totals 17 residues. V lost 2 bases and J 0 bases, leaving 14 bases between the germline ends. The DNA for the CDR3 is TGCGCCAGCAGCCAAACAGACGGGGGTAGCTCCTACAATGAGCAGTTCTTC. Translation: CASSQTDGGSSYNEQFF.

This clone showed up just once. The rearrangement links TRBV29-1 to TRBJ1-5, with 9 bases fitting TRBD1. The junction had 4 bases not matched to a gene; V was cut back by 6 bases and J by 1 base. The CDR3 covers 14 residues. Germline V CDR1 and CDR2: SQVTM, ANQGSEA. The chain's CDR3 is CSVRTGVSNQPQHF. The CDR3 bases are TGCAGCGTGAGGACAGGGGTGAGCAATCAGCCCCAGCATTTT.

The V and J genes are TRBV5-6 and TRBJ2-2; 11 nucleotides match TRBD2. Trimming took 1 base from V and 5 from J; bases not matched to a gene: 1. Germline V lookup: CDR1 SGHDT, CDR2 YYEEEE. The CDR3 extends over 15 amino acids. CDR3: CASSLLAGGTGELFF. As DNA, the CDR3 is TGTGCCAGCAGCTTGCTAGCGGGAGGAACCGGGGAGCTGTTTTTT.